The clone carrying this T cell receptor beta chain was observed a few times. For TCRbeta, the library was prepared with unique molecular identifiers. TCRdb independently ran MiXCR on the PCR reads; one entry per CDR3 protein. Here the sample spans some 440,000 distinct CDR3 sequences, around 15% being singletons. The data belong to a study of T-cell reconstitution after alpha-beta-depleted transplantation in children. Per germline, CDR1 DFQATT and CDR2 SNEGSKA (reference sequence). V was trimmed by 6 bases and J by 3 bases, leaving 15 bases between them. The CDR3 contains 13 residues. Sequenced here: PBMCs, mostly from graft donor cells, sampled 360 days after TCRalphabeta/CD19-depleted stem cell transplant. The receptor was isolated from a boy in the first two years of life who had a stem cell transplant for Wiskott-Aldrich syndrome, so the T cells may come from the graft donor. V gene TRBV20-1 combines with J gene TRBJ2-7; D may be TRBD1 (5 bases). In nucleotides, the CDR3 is TGCAGTGCCGCCTTCCAGGGTAGCTACGAGCAGTACTTC. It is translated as CSAAFQGSYEQYF.